Below are 2 T cell receptor beta chains sequenced from a single sample in a study of T cell changes during pregnancy in multiple sclerosis (dated by TCRdb to between 2018 and 2021). Libraries came from the immunoSEQ multiplex PCR assay. What TCRdb holds here is the immuneACCESS table cut down to in-frame rearrangements. Part of the clones is not present; checked against another copy, under half of the missing clones reflect an unresolved V gene, and the others are unexplained. The sample data list tens of thousands of clones, and 85% to 95% of these were observed just once. The top ten hold roughly 2.5% of the sample. The sequenced sample was peripheral blood, obtained in the third trimester of pregnancy. The receptors come from a female donor with multiple sclerosis, enrolled in a pregnancy study.

V usage is TRBV4-2 and J usage is TRBJ2-7; 8 positions agree with TRBD1. V gave up 3 bases and J gave up 6 bases; unmatched junction bases: 1. The germline gives CDR1 LGHNA, CDR2 YNFKEQ. CDR3 length: 12 amino acids. CDR3 sequence: CASSQDRAEQYF. For the CDR3, the DNA is TGTGCCAGCAGCCAGGACAGGGCCGAGCAGTACTTC.

This rearrangement joins TRBV6-5 to TRBJ2-1; the match to TRBD2 covers 8 bases. The CDR3 totals 16 residues. J was trimmed by 0 bases and V by 0 bases; bases with no gene match: 1. Germline CDR1 reads MNHEY; CDR2 reads SVGAGI. CDR3: CASSYSRGGSYNEQFF. DNA for the CDR3: TGTGCCAGCAGTTACTCTCGGGGGGGCTCCTACAATGAGCAGTTCTTC.